This TCR beta chain was sequenced during a study of T cell responses to AZD1222 COVID-19 vaccine (dated by TCRdb to the early 2020s). General notes on the study: Because spike-specific TCR depth and breadth did not differ between the two schedules, AZD1222 recipients who got a second dose at roughly 4 weeks were pooled with those who got a second dose at roughly 12 weeks. TCR sequencing covered 233 trial participants: 200 to 220 given two doses of AZD1222 and approximately 26 given two doses of MenACWY control vaccine. Enrollment into the trials was organized by age into subgroups of 18-55, 56-69 and 70-plus years, and those subgroups contained roughly 160, 29 and 62 TCR-sequenced participants, respectively. Broad study findings and their caveats: Because no samples from the day 14 peak response were available, repertoires could be characterized only after the peak T cell response. Reportedly, almost half of the unique spike-specific TCRs recognized epitopes lying outside the regions that are mutated in the B.1.351 and B.1.1.7 variants. Only five to seven AZD1222 recipients were SARS-CoV-2 seropositive at baseline, limiting conclusions about previously exposed vaccinees. Participants were mostly white British and included more females than males, and it was suggested by the authors that clonal diversity may have been underestimated. In the small 56-69-year group, the increase in depth fell short of significance, most likely because of low power. The whole spike protein was spanned by vaccine-associated CD4 TCRs, and dominant responses were seen in regions 160-218 and 743-854. After two AZD1222 doses, both the breadth and the depth of spike-specific TCRs were significantly higher than at day 0 and than in MenACWY recipients.

CDR1 and CDR2, looked up from the germline V gene (reference sequence), are MNHEY and SMNVEV. Including cysteine and phenylalanine, the CDR3 has 13 amino acids. Only CDR3 DNA is held: 39 bases, read in frame from base 1. V gives up 3 bases and J gives up 6 bases, and the segment between their germline ends measures 11 bases. In the case of this clone: No antigen is known for it. No clone much larger than this one lies a single base away; base qualities are absent.

What the time point label conveys for this sample: baseline before first vaccination. Vaccinee samples came from UK trials COV001 and COV002, including a single-blind randomized controlled phase 2/3 trial of AZD1222 (ChAdOx1 nCoV-19) in healthy adults. For TCRbeta chain sequencing, PBMC samples were collected from trial participants at day 0 and at day 28 after the second dose. The CDR3 regions of human TCRbeta chains were analyzed by immunosequencing. The source study handled its data this way. Repertoire TCRs were matched against a reference library of SARS-CoV-2-specific TCRs generated with the MIRA antigen-specificity platform. Breadth meant the fraction of unique TCRs that were SARS-CoV-2-associated, whereas depth meant the fraction of total T cells that were SARS-CoV-2-associated. Using the MIRA data, each spike-specific TCR was mapped to the spike region that the TCR reacts to and placed in a CD4 or CD8 class. Log10-transformed breadth and depth values were compared by one-way ANOVA with Sidak's multiple comparisons tests. TCRdb's version of the immuneACCESS table is confined to in-frame rearrangements and falls short of the full clone set. An unresolved V gene accounts for under half of the shortfall where checked; the remainder is of unknown origin. V and J calls and clone size follow that table, whereas D and trimming were derived from the DNA. Within this sample are roughly 150,000 clones, with nearly 95% of them counted one time only. The ten largest make up under 2.5% of the sample.

This sample comprised peripheral blood, obtained on day 0 of AZD1222 vaccination. The receptor chain draws on TRBV27 and TRBJ1-1; D gene: possibly TRBD1, on 6 matching bases. This TCR came from an adult in good health. The encoded CDR3 is CASSFAGQSEAFF. The DNA is as follows: TGTGCCAGCAGTTTTGCCGGACAGTCTGAAGCTTTCTTT.